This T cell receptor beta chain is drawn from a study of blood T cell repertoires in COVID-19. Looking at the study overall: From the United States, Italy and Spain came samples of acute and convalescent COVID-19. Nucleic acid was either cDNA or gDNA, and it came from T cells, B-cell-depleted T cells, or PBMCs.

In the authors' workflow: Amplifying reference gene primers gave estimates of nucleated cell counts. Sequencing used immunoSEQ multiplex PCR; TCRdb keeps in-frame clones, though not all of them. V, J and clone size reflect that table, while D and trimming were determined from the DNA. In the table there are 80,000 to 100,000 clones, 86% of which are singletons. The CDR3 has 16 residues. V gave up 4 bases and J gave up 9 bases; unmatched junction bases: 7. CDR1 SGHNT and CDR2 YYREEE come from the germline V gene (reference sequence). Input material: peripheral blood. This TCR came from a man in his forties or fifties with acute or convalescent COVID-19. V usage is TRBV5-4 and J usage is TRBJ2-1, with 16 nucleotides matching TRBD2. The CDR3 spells CASSGGLAGGPREQFF. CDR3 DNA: TGTGCCAGCAGCGGGGGACTAGCGGGAGGGCCCCGTGAGCAGTTCTTC.